This TCR beta chain was profiled in a study of control samples from healthy donors and cancer patients. A word on this clone: Different DNA sequences within this sample yield the same CDR3.

The data were produced by immunoSEQ multiplex PCR, yet TCRdb's version contains in-frame clones alone and is incomplete. The sample comprises nearly 55,000 clones, 95% to 97% of which are singletons, and 1.5% to 2% rests with the top ten. The CDR3 sequence is 14 residues long. CDR1 and CDR2 (germline): SNHLY, FYNNEI. V lost 4 bases and J 0 bases, leaving 7 bases between the germline ends. This TCR derives from a woman in her 30s in good health. The chain is built from TRBV2 and TRBJ1-3; no reliable D call. Sequencing input: blood. The CDR3 is CASSVGSSGNTIYF. DNA of the CDR3: TGTGCCAGCAGTGTAGGCAGCTCTGGAAACACCATATATTTT.